What follows are 2 T cell receptor beta chains derived from one specimen sequenced in a study of CD4+ T cells in melanoma. Generated by immunoSEQ multiplex PCR, the TCRdb table keeps only in-frame clones and is missing some. The sample holds over 100,000 clones, 92% seen once. Material: peripheral blood. These receptors were obtained from a human donor with melanoma.

The chain combines TRBV6-1 with TRBJ2-7; D is unclear. Germline V gene lookup returns CDR1 MNHNS and CDR2 SASEGT. The CDR3 sequence is 13 residues long. The germline V and J ends were trimmed by 3 bases and 2 bases, with 8 bases remaining between them. For the CDR3, the DNA is TGTGCCAGCAGTGAGACGGCGACCTACGAGCAGTACTTC. Translation: CASSETATYEQYF.

The chain combines TRBV9 with TRBJ2-5; 9 bases align to TRBD2. The CDR3 runs 14 residues. In germline, CDR1 is SGDLS, CDR2 YYNGEE. Germline trimming cut 3 bases from V and 4 bases from J; bases unmatched to any gene: 4. The CDR3 loop is CASSGISGGETQYF. The CDR3 nucleotides are TGTGCCAGCAGCGGAATTAGCGGGGGAGAGACCCAGTACTTC.